The T cell receptor beta chain under discussion was sequenced for a study of blood T cell repertoires in COVID-19 (TCRdb year 2020). About the investigation overall: Collaborator samples came from the United States, Italy and Spain and covered acute and convalescent phases of COVID-19. The material from the prospective study consisted of cDNA or gDNA derived from T cells, B-cell-depleted T cells, or PBMCs. HLA class I and class II types, where available, came from metadata supplied by the sample provider rather than from assay-based typing. A de-identified subject ID, COVID-19 status, age in years and sex were almost always included in the sample metadata. The repertoires were released in a freely available public database meant as a resource for research on the immune response to SARS-CoV-2. The samples were drawn from the first 160 participants of the ongoing ImmuneRACE study and from 950 to 1,500 subjects provided by 6 global collaborators. The dataset comprised deeply sampled blood TCRbeta repertoires from subjects exposed to, actively infected with, or recovered from COVID-19.

In its sample, this clone was seen many times. Its recognized antigen is unknown. The record has no base qualities; no much larger clone is one base away. TCRbeta CDR3 regions were amplified from genomic DNA using the immunoSEQ Assay, a bias-controlled multiplex PCR. On the authors' methods: The number of nucleated cells in each sample was estimated by amplification of reference gene primers within the assay. To quantify the absolute abundance of each unique TCRbeta CDR3 rearrangement, sequence reads were collapsed and filtered. For each sample, productive Simpson clonality was calculated as the square root of Simpson's diversity index across productive rearrangements. TCRdb obtained this table from immuneACCESS and retained in-frame rearrangements with V and J assigned. These tables miss some clones; where compared with another copy, unresolved V genes account for less than half of the shortfall, and the remainder is unexplained. V, J and clone size were drawn from that table, and D and trimming were deduced from the DNA. The sample yields about 140,000 clones; 84% were counted once. The ten largest clones add up to around 9% of the sample.

General study outcomes and caveats: The amount of clinical and demographic metadata varied by source and participant and was provided uncurated.

In Seattle, one collaborating source enrolled patients while the infection was active and tracked those patients longitudinally over the course of disease. The collaborating institutions used their own protocols to collect whole blood in K2EDTA tubes. Collaborator samples were shipped for TCRbeta analysis as frozen whole blood, isolated PBMCs, or DNA extracted from either sample type. The clonotype was recovered from a man younger than 40 with COVID-19, enrolled during active disease. The specimen sequenced was peripheral blood.

CDR3 protein: CATSRDVGGPEAFF. The DNA sequence follows: TGTGCCACCAGCAGAGATGTGGGGGGGCCTGAAGCTTTCTTT. Here the chain combines TRBV15 and TRBJ1-1, with TRBD1 tentatively as D gene (6 bases match). The CDR3 holds 14 amino acids from the cysteine to the phenylalanine. Only the CDR3 region is kept as DNA, spanning 42 bases read in frame from base 1. The germline V gene (reference sequence) gives CDR1 as LNHNV and CDR2 as YYDKDF. Cut back by 0 bases and 6 bases, the V and J ends lie 11 bases apart.